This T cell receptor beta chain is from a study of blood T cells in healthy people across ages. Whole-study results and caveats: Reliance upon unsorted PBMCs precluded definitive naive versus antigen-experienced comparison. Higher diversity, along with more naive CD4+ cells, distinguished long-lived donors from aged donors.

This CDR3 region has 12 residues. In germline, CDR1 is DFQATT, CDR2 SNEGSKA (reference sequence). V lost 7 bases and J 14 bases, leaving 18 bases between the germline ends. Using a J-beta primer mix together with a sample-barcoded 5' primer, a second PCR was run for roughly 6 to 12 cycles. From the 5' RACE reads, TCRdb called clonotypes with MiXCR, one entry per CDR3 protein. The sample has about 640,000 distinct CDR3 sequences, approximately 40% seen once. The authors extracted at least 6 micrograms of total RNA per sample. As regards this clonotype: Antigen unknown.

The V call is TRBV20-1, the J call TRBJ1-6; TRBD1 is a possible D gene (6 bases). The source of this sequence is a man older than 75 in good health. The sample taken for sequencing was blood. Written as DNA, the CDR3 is TGCAGTGGGCAACAGGGACGAGAGGCCCTCCACTTT. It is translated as CSGQQGREALHF.